This T cell receptor beta chain came from a study of blood T cell repertoires in COVID-19. In the original processing: Reference gene primer amplification gave estimated nucleated cell counts. Only in-frame clones appear in the TCRdb table, and some are missing; sequencing was by immunoSEQ multiplex PCR. V and J calls and clone size are given by that table; D and trimming were obtained from the DNA. Of 150,000 to 200,000 clones listed, about four fifths are singletons. Sequencing was done on a sample of peripheral blood. The source is a human donor in a cohort sampled during active COVID-19.

Here the CDR3 reads CAVSQATSGGNRYTGELFF. In DNA form, the CDR3 reads TGTGCCGTCTCCCAGGCGACTAGCGGGGGAAACCGGTACACCGGGGAGCTGTTTTTT. This chain uses TRBV10-3 with TRBJ2-2; TRBD2 matches 12 bases. Trimming at V came to 11 bases and at J to 3 bases, leaving 19 bases not matched to a gene. Germline CDR1 ENHRY, CDR2 SYGVKD. This CDR3 contains 19 residues.